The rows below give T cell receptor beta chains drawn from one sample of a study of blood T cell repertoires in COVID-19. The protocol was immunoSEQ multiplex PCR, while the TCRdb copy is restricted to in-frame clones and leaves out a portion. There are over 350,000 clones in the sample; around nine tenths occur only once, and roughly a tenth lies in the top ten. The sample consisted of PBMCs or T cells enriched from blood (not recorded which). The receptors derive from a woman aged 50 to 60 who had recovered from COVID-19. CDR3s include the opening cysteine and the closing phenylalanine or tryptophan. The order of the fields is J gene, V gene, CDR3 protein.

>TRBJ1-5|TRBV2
CASSRLGPQHF
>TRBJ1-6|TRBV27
CASSRDRVSPLHF
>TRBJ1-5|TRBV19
CASSLALLQPQHF
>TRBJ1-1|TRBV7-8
CASSFGELDTEAFF
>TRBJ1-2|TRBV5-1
CASSLGASRGGHGYTF
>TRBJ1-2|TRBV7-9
CASSLVEISRGYTF
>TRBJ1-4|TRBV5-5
CASSALPEKLFF
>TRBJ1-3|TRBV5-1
CASSLEAGTGGNTIYF
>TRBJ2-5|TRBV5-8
CASSQGLAGGFVGETQYF
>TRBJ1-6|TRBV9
CASSEGEGSYNSPLHF
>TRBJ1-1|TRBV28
CASSVRETEAFF
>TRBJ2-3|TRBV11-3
CASSPRTSGTDTQYF
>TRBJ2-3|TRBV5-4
CASSPEGAFTDTQYF
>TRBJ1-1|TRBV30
CAWTAQGVTEAFF